This T cell receptor beta chain was profiled in a study of cytomegalovirus exposure and HLA in healthy donors. PCR primers comprised 60 Vbeta and 13 Jbeta primers. TCRdb's table, derived via immunoSEQ multiplex PCR, lists solely in-frame clones and lacks some. The data hold about 200,000 clones, with around 75% observed a single time. Material for sequencing was PBMCs. The receptor's source is a woman under 40 in good health and CMV-seronegative.

This chain's CDR3 is CAISEPGQGAGETEAFF. CDR3 in DNA: TGTGCCATCAGTGAGCCCGGACAGGGGGCAGGGGAGACTGAAGCTTTCTTT. V and J are TRBV10-3 and TRBJ1-1; TRBD1 matches 11 bases. V gave up 2 bases and J gave up 5 bases; unmatched junction bases: 10. CDR3 length: 17 amino acids. In germline, CDR1 is ENHRY, CDR2 SYGVKD.